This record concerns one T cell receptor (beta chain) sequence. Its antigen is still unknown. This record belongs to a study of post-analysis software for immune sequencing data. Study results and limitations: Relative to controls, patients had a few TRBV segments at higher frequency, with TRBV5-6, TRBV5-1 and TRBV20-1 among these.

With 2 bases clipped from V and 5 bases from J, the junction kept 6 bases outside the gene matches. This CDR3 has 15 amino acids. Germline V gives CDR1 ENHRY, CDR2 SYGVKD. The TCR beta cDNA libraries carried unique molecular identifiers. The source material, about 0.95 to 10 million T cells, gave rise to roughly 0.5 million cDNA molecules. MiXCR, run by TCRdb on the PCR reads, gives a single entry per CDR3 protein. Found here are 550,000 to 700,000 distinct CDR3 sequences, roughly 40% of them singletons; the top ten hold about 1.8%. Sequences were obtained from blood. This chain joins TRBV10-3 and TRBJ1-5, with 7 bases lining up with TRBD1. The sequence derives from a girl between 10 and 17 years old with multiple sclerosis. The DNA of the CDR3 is TGTGCCATCAGTGAGCGACAGGGACGTCATCAGCCCCAGCATTTT. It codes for CAISERQGRHQPQHF.